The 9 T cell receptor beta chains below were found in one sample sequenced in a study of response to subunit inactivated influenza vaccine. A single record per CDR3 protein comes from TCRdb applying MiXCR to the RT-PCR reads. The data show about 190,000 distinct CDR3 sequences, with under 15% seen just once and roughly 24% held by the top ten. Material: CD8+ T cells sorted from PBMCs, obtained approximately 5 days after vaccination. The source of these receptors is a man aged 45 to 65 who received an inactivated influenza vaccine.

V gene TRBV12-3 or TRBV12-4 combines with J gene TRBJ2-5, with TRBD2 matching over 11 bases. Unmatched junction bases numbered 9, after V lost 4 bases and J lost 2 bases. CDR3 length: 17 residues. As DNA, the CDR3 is TGTGCCAGCAGTTCCAACCCTAGCGGGGGGTTTCAAGAGACCCAGTACTTC. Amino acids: CASSSNPSGGFQETQYF.

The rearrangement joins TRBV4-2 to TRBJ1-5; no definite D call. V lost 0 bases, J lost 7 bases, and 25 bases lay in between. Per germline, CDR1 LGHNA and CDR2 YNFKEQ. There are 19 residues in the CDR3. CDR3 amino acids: CASSQDYGAGPPGNQPQHF. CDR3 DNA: TGTGCCAGCAGCCAAGATTACGGCGCCGGGCCCCCGGGGAACCAGCCCCAGCATTTT.

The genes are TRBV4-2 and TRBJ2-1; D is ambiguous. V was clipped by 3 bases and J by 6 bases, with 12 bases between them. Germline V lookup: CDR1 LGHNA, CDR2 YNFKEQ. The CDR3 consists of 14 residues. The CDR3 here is CASSQATGSNEQFF. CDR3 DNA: TGTGCCAGCAGCCAGGCCACCGGAAGCAATGAGCAGTTCTTC.

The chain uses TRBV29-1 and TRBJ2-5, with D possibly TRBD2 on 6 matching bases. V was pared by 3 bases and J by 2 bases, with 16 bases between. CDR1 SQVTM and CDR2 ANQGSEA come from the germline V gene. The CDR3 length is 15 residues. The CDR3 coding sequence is TGCAGCGTTGATGGGTTAGCGGAACCTCAAGAGACCCAGTACTTC. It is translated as CSVDGLAEPQETQYF.

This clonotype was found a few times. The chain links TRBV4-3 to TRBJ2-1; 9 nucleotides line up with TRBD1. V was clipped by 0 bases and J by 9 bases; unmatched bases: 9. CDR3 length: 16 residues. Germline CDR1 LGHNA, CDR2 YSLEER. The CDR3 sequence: CASSQDGTGWTGEQFF. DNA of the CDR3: TGCGCCAGCAGCCAAGATGGGACAGGGTGGACGGGTGAGCAGTTCTTC.

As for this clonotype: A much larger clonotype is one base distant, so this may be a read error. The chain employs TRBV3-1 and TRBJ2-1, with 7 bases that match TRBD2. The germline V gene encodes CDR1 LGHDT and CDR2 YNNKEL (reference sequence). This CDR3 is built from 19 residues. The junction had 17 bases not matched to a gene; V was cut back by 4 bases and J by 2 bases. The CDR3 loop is CASSREWAGDRFAYNEQFF. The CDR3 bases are TGTGCCAGCAGCCGAGAATGGGCGGGAGATCGTTTTGCCTACAATGAGCAGTTCTTC.

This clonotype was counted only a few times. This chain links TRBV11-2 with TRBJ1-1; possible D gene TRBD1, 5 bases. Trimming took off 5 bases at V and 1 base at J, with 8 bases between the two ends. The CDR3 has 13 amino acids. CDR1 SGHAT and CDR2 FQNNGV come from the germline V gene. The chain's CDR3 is CASSHRRNTEAFF. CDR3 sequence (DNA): TGTGCCAGCAGCCACAGGAGGAACACTGAAGCTTTCTTT.

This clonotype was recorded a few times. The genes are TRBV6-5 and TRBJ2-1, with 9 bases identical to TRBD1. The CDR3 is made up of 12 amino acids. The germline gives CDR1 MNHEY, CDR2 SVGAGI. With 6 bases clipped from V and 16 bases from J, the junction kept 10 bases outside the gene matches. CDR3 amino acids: CASSPGQGRSFF. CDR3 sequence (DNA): TGTGCCAGCAGCCCCGGACAGGGGCGTAGTTTCTTC.

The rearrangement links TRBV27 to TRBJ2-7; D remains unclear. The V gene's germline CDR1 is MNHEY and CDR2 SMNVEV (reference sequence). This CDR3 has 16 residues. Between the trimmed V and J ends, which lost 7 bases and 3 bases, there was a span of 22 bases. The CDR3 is CASTEPPGLPCYEQYF. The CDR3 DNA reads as TGTGCCAGCACCGAACCCCCCGGTTTACCCTGCTACGAGCAGTACTTC.